These T cell receptor beta chains were read from a single sample in a study of neoadjuvant anti-PD-1 for oral cavity cancer. Sequencing was performed with immunoSEQ multiplex PCR; in TCRdb, only in-frame clones are kept and a portion is missing. The profile shows 1,300 to 1,500 clones, 50% to 75% of them singletons. The specimen comprised tumor tissue, sampled after nivolumab (anti-PD-1) treatment. The origin of the receptors is a person aged 40-85 years with oral cavity squamous cell carcinoma. CDR3s include the opening cysteine and the closing phenylalanine or tryptophan. The order of the fields is clone size, V gene, J gene, D gene, CDR3 DNA, CDR3 protein. The D gene is left open where the match is weak. Only some rows state a clone size, as once, few, many or a class for expanded clones.

size: .
V: TRBV5-4
J: TRBJ2-2
D: .
DNA: TGTGCCAGCAGCTTGGCCGGAGGGAACACCGGGGAGCTGTTTTTT
CDR3: CASSLAGGNTGELFF

size: .
V: TRBV7-6
J: TRBJ2-7
D: .
DNA: TGTGCCAGCAGCTTAATGGTAGGAGAGTACGAGCAGTACTTC
CDR3: CASSLMVGEYEQYF

size: .
V: TRBV5-1
J: TRBJ2-1
D: TRBD2
DNA: TGCGCCAGCAGCTTGAAAGTTTCGGGACTAGCGGGGTTGGGGCGCTCCTACAATGAGCAGTTCTTC
CDR3: CASSLKVSGLAGLGRSYNEQFF

size: once
V: TRBV11-2
J: TRBJ2-2
D: .
DNA: TGTGCCAGCAGCTTAGATCTGGGGTGGGGACCGGATACCGGGGAGCTGTTTTTT
CDR3: CASSLDLGWGPDTGELFF

size: .
V: TRBV6-1
J: TRBJ2-3
D: TRBD1
DNA: TGTGCCAGCAGACAGGGGGCCTCTAGGAAGGGGTATTTT
CDR3: CASRQGASRKGYF

size: .
V: TRBV18
J: TRBJ2-1
D: .
DNA: TGTGCCAGCTCTCTTGGAGGGGGGTTGTCAGATGAGCAGTTCTTC
CDR3: CASSLGGGLSDEQFF

size: few
V: TRBV30
J: TRBJ1-1
D: .
DNA: TGTGCCTCCAACAGGATCTTGAACACTGAAGCTTTCTTT
CDR3: CASNRILNTEAFF

size: few
V: TRBV30
J: TRBJ2-7
D: .
DNA: TGTGCCTGGAGTGTATCCCCGATCAACGAGCAGTACTTC
CDR3: CAWSVSPINEQYF

size: .
V: TRBV5-4
J: TRBJ2-6
D: TRBD2
DNA: TGCGCCAGCAGCCAAACAGCGGGAGGAGGGGCCAACGTCCTGACTTTC
CDR3: CASSQTAGGGANVLTF

size: few
V: TRBV4-1
J: TRBJ2-5
D: .
DNA: TGCGCCAGCAGCCAAGATGTCCGGGCAGGCGGTCAAGAGACCCAGTACTTC
CDR3: CASSQDVRAGGQETQYF

size: .
V: TRBV30
J: TRBJ1-4
D: TRBD1
DNA: TGTGCCTGGAGTGTACAGGGGGGAAGAACTAATGAAAAACTGTTTTTT
CDR3: CAWSVQGGRTNEKLFF

size: few
V: TRBV2
J: TRBJ2-5
D: .
DNA: TGTGCCAGCAGTGAAGACGGGGTCCGGGAGACCCAGTACTTC
CDR3: CASSEDGVRETQYF

size: .
V: TRBV6-5
J: TRBJ2-3
D: .
DNA: TGTGCCAGCAGTTCCGACCAGATTGGGGTTCCAGATACGCAGTATTTT
CDR3: CASSSDQIGVPDTQYF

size: .
V: TRBV7-8
J: TRBJ2-5
D: .
DNA: TGTGCCAGCAGCCCAGAAGCGGCTTTAAAACAAGAGACCCAGTACTTC
CDR3: CASSPEAALKQETQYF

size: few
V: TRBV19
J: TRBJ2-3
D: TRBD2
DNA: TGTGCCAGTACCCCCGGACTAGCGGGATTGACAGATACGCAGTATTTT
CDR3: CASTPGLAGLTDTQYF

size: few
V: TRBV2
J: TRBJ2-1
D: TRBD2
DNA: TGTGCCAGCAGCGGGACTAGCGGGAGGCATGAGCAGTTCTTC
CDR3: CASSGTSGRHEQFF